The 13 T cell receptor beta chains in this list originate from one sample, sequenced in a study of T-cell reconstitution after alpha-beta-depleted transplantation in children. Molecular barcoding with unique molecular identifiers was used for the TCRbeta library. Each CDR3 protein gets one entry after TCRdb re-called the PCR reads with MiXCR. The data show some 500,000 distinct CDR3 sequences, about 18% seen once. Sequenced here: PBMCs from the stem cell graft donor, sampled from the stem cell graft. The receptor source for this set is a human donor who donated a stem cell graft to a child with acute lymphoblastic leukemia.

The chain combines TRBV5-1 with TRBJ2-2, with 7 bases fitting TRBD2. The ends lost 4 bases at V and 5 bases at J; junction bases unmatched: 11. This CDR3 spans 16 amino acids. Per the germline V gene, CDR1 is SGHRS and CDR2 is YFSETQ. The DNA for the CDR3 is TGCGCCAGCAGCCTTGAGGGAGCGGGAACGACCGGGGAGCTGTTTTTT. Its translation is CASSLEGAGTTGELFF.

The chain links TRBV20-1 to TRBJ2-1; D is perhaps TRBD2 (5 bases). Deletions cut 3 bases from V and 1 base from J, with 13 bases between. The length of the CDR3 is 15 residues. Germline V gene sequence: CDR1 DFQATT, CDR2 SNEGSKA (reference sequence). The DNA for the CDR3 is TGCAGTGCTAGGCGGACTTCCTATTCCTACAATGAGCAGTTCTTC. Translation gives CSARRTSYSYNEQFF.

This chain uses TRBV7-9 with TRBJ2-7, with 7 bases aligning to TRBD2. V dropped 7 bases and J dropped 6; count of bases not matched to a gene: 21. This CDR3 region has 17 residues. Germline CDR1 and CDR2: SEHNR and FQNEAQ (reference sequence). CDR3 in amino acids: CASTTGGSFNGGVEQYF. The DNA for the CDR3 is TGTGCCAGCACCACAGGCGGGAGTTTTAACGGGGGAGTCGAGCAGTACTTC.

The V call is TRBV25-1, the J call TRBJ1-1; a weak D match, TRBD1 (5 bases). V lost 2 bases, J lost 0 bases, and 10 bases lay in between. Germline CDR1 is MGHDK and CDR2 is SYGVNS. CDR3 length: 15 residues. The CDR3 nucleotides are TGTGCCAGCAGTGAAGCGGGACGTATGAACACTGAAGCTTTCTTT. It is translated as CASSEAGRMNTEAFF.

A few counts support this clonotype. CDR3 bases: TGTGCCAGCAGTACGGGCACCTGGGGGGAGACCCAGTACTTC. Amino acid sequence: CASSTGTWGETQYF. The rearrangement joins TRBV25-1 to TRBJ2-5; D tentatively fits TRBD1 or TRBD2 (5 bases each). Trimming pared 5 bases from V and 5 bases from J, leaving 15 bases between. CDR3 length equals 14 residues. Germline V gene lookup returns CDR1 MGHDK and CDR2 SYGVNS.

The rearrangement links TRBV20-1 to TRBJ2-3; D is unresolved. This CDR3 has 15 amino acids. V lost 6 bases to trimming and J lost 0 bases, with 16 bases between them. Germline V lookup: CDR1 DFQATT, CDR2 SNEGSKA (reference sequence). CDR3 region: CSASRQDLSTDTQYF. CDR3 in DNA: TGCAGTGCAAGCAGGCAGGACCTGAGCACAGATACGCAGTATTTT.

This clonotype showed up just a few times. The chain carries TRBV28 and TRBJ1-6, with 9 bases aligning to TRBD1. Germline trimming cut 5 bases from V and 9 bases from J; bases unmatched to any gene: 8. The CDR3 extends over 15 amino acids. Germline values: CDR1 MDHEN, CDR2 SYDVKM. The CDR3: CASSPDRGWGSPLHF. The CDR3 DNA reads TGTGCCAGCAGTCCGGACAGGGGATGGGGTTCACCCCTCCACTTT.

The rearrangement links TRBV20-1 to TRBJ1-5, with TRBD1 matching over 7 bases. After removal of 5 bases from V and 2 bases from J, the junction contained 9 bases not matched to a gene. Germline assignment: CDR1 DFQATT and CDR2 SNEGSKA (reference sequence). This CDR3 has 15 amino acids. CDR3 region: CSAQGQDWGNQPQHF. The CDR3 DNA follows: TGCAGTGCTCAAGGACAGGATTGGGGCAATCAGCCCCAGCATTTT.

The chain employs TRBV7-6 and TRBJ2-7; TRBD2 agrees at 7 bases. From germline, CDR1 is SGHVS and CDR2 FNYEAQ. V was pared by 4 bases and J by 2 bases, with 5 bases of the junction left unmatched. CDR3 length: 14 amino acids. The CDR3 protein is CASSSKRETYEQYF. The CDR3 DNA is TGTGCCAGCAGCTCCAAGCGGGAAACCTACGAGCAGTACTTC.

CDR3 DNA: TGCAGCGCCGGTGGTGCGGGGGACATTAGCTCCTACGAGCAGTACTTC. The encoded protein is CSAGGAGDISSYEQYF. The rearrangement joins TRBV29-1 to TRBJ2-7; D might be TRBD2 (7 bases). Germline values: CDR1 SQVTM, CDR2 ANQGSEA. V lost 7 bases to trimming and J lost 0 bases, with 22 bases between them. The length of the CDR3 is 16 residues.

There are a few counts of this clonotype. The chain links TRBV7-9 to TRBJ2-7, with 9 bases aligning to TRBD2. CDR1 is SEHNR and CDR2 is FQNEAQ in the germline V gene (reference sequence). The CDR3 sequence is 14 residues long. J gave up 5 bases and V 3 bases, and 5 bases lay outside the gene matches. The CDR3 loop reads CASSFAGGGNEQYF. Here the CDR3 DNA reads TGTGCCAGCAGCTTCGCGGGAGGGGGGAACGAGCAGTACTTC.

This clonotype was observed at least ten times. J is TRBJ2-3 and V is TRBV12-3 or TRBV12-4; the D call may be TRBD1 or TRBD2 (5 bases each). The CDR3 length is 14 residues. V was pared by 5 bases and J by 2 bases, with 11 bases between. CDR3 protein: CASSPGPYTDTQYF. DNA of the CDR3: TGTGCCAGCAGTCCGGGACCCTACACAGATACGCAGTATTTT.

The genes are TRBV20-1 and TRBJ2-7; the match to TRBD2 covers 14 bases. CDR1 and CDR2 from the germline V gene are DFQATT and SNEGSKA (reference sequence). Losses at the gene ends were 6 bases for V and 3 bases for J; bases not matched to a gene: 4. This CDR3 region has 14 residues. CDR3 sequence reads: CSAPGTSGSYEQYF. In DNA, the CDR3 is TGCAGTGCACCCGGGACTAGCGGGAGCTACGAGCAGTACTTC.